One and the same sample provided the 15 T cell receptor beta chains below, sequenced in a study of T cells in Graves' hyperthyroidism and ophthalmopathy. RNA transcripts served as the template for amplifying TCR beta CDR3 regions. The HTBI set primed first-round TCR CDR3 RT-PCR. MiXCR, run by TCRdb on the multiplex PCR reads, gives a single entry per CDR3 protein. This table holds hundreds of thousands of distinct CDR3 sequences, roughly 40% found once. Specimen: blood. The receptor set was obtained from a man aged 18 to 30 with Graves' hyperthyroidism.

Note on this clonotype: A much larger clonotype is one base distant, so this may be a read error. This sequence joins TRBV9 and TRBJ2-5; 7 bases agree with TRBD2. The CDR3 totals 14 residues. J lost 5 bases, V lost 1 base, and 5 bases had no gene match. Germline V gene sequence: CDR1 SGDLS, CDR2 YYNGEE. CDR3 in amino acids: CASSVTGRAETQYF. CDR3 coding DNA: TGTGCCAGCAGCGTAACTGGGAGGGCCGAGACCCAGTACTTC.

The gene calls are TRBV25-1 and TRBJ1-2, with D possibly TRBD1 on 5 matching bases. Trimming shortened V by 3 bases and J by 8 bases, and 13 bases separated the two germline ends. Per the germline V gene, CDR1 is MGHDK and CDR2 is SYGVNS. CDR3 length: 13 residues. CDR3 amino acids: CASSDGGKEGYTF. For the CDR3, the DNA is TGTGCCAGCAGTGATGGGGGGAAAGAAGGCTACACCTTC.

Concerning this clonotype: Because the CDR3's place on the DNA is in doubt, the DNA is left out and the CDR3 is given as listed by TCRdb. The chain uses TRBV12-3 or TRBV12-4 and TRBJ1-1. The CDR3 extends over 13 residues, inclusive of both ends. CDR3 loop: CASSSSFITEAFF.

This clonotype was detected a few times. This chain links TRBV7-8 with TRBJ2-7, with 9 bases that match TRBD2. V was clipped by 1 base and J by 2 bases; unmatched bases: 6. The CDR3 has 16 amino acids. CDR1 is SGHVS and CDR2 is FQNEAQ in the germline V gene. In DNA, the CDR3 is TGTGCCAGCAGCTTAGAGGCTAGCGGGACCCCCTACGAGCAGTACTTC. It codes for CASSLEASGTPYEQYF. The full variable domain, its missing parts supplied by reference TRBV7-8 and TRBJ2-7, is GAGVSQSPRYKVAKRGQDVALRCDPISGHVSLFWYQQALGQGPEFLTYFQNEAQLDKSGLPSDRFFAERPEGSVSTLKIQRTQQEDSAVYLCASSLEASGTPYEQYFGPGTRLTVT.

This clonotype was recorded at least ten times. The chain carries TRBV29-1 and TRBJ2-7; D is ambiguous. CDR3 length equals 11 residues. V was trimmed by 3 bases and J by 2 bases, leaving 5 bases between them. Germline V gene lookup returns CDR1 SQVTM and CDR2 ANQGSEA. The CDR3 DNA reads TGCAGCGTTGACAAGACCTACGAGCAGTACTTC. It yields the protein CSVDKTYEQYF.

This clonotype was counted a few times. This sequence joins TRBV10-2 and TRBJ1-3; D not resolved. CDR1 WSHSY and CDR2 SAAADI come from the germline V gene. This CDR3 comprises 18 residues. Between the trimmed V and J ends, which lost 0 bases and 0 bases, there was a span of 15 bases. This chain's CDR3 is CASSESGSTVASGNTIYF. CDR3 in DNA: TGCGCCAGCAGTGAGTCGGGCTCGACGGTCGCCTCTGGAAACACCATATATTTT.

The chain combines TRBV7-9 with TRBJ2-7; perhaps D is TRBD1 or TRBD2 (5 bases each). The V gene's germline CDR1 is SEHNR and CDR2 FQNEAQ (reference sequence). Trimming left V 6 bases short and J 5 bases short, with 17 bases between. This CDR3 has 14 residues. The CDR3 DNA follows: TGTGCCAGCAGTGAAGGGGACGCGAGCGACGAGCAGTACTTC. Residues: CASSEGDASDEQYF.

This clonotype was seen just once. J is TRBJ2-7 and V is TRBV7-9, with 8 bases lining up with TRBD2. With V trimmed by 5 bases and J by 3 bases, 9 bases remained unmatched. The germline gives CDR1 SEHNR, CDR2 FQNEAQ (reference sequence). The CDR3 runs to 15 residues. The CDR3 here is CASSPSREGRYEQYF. For the CDR3, the DNA is TGTGCCAGCAGCCCGTCCCGGGAGGGCCGCTACGAGCAGTACTTC.

This chain uses TRBV19 with TRBJ2-7; D uncertain. There are 14 residues in the CDR3. Germline CDR1 LNHDA, CDR2 SQIVND (reference sequence). V lost 1 base and J 2 bases, leaving 9 bases between the germline ends. The CDR3 region has the DNA TGTGCCAGTAGTATAGCAGCGACAACCTACGAGCAGTACTTC. It specifies CASSIAATTYEQYF.

This clonotype has only a few counts. V usage is TRBV7-2 and J usage is TRBJ1-6, with D perhaps matching TRBD1 (6 bases). The germline gives CDR1 SGHTA, CDR2 FQGNSA. Trimming left V 6 bases short and J 1 base short, with 7 bases between. CDR3 size: 14 residues. The CDR3 region has the DNA TGTGCCAGCAGAACAGGGTCCTATAATTCACCCCTCCACTTT. Translated: CASRTGSYNSPLHF.

This clonotype was detected many times. The V call is TRBV7-6, the J call TRBJ1-6; D unclear. The CDR3 totals 15 residues. Germline CDR1 is SGHVS and CDR2 is FNYEAQ. V shed 5 bases and J shed 0 bases, with 8 bases lying between them. The CDR3 reads CASSTLSSYNSPLHF. The CDR3 DNA follows: TGTGCCAGCAGCACGCTCAGCTCCTATAATTCACCCCTCCACTTT. The full variable domain, in which reference TRBV7-6 and TRBJ1-6 provide the parts outside the CDR3, is GAGVSQSPRYKVTKRGQDVALRCDPISGHVSLYWYRQALGQGPEFLTYFNYEAQQDKSGLPNDRFSAERPEGSISTLTIQRTEQRDSAMYRCASSTLSSYNSPLHFGNGTRLTVT.

This clonotype was counted a few times. The chain joins TRBV5-1 to TRBJ1-6; maybe TRBD1 (5 bases). CDR1 and CDR2 (germline): SGHRS, YFSETQ. The V gene lost 4 bases and the J gene lost 6 bases, with 14 bases spanning the gap. The CDR3 consists of 15 residues. This chain's CDR3 is CASSPGTASNSPLHF. DNA for the CDR3: TGCGCCAGCAGCCCCGGGACGGCCAGTAATTCACCCCTCCACTTT.

This clonotype has a handful of counts. A much larger clone is a single base away; this may be a read error. V is TRBV10-3 and J is TRBJ1-6, with a tentative D call TRBD1 (5 bases). Trimming took off 6 bases at V and 9 bases at J, with 15 bases between the two ends. Germline CDR1 ENHRY, CDR2 SYGVKD. This CDR3 is built from 14 residues. Here the CDR3 DNA reads TGTGCCATCAGCGCCGCCGGGAGGGGTTCACCCCTCCACTTT. Translation gives CAISAAGRGSPLHF.

Turning to this clonotype: Sequence at one end of the junction differs from germline and may be a read error. The genes are TRBV7-2 and TRBJ1-4; D gene unclear. Germline CDR1 and CDR2: SGHTA and FQGNSA. The length of the CDR3 is 16 residues. The CDR3 reads CASSQVEGWSNEKLFF. CDR3 nucleotides: TGCGCCAGCAGCCAAGTCGAAGGGTGGTCTAATGAAAAACTGTTTTTT.

This chain links TRBV10-3 with TRBJ1-5; no firm D call. There are 13 residues in the CDR3. Germline lookup yields CDR1 ENHRY and CDR2 SYGVKD. The V end was cut by 5 bases, the J end by 7 bases, with 12 bases between. The CDR3 here is CAISYGGGQPQHF. Here the CDR3 DNA reads TGTGCCATCAGTTACGGAGGAGGACAGCCCCAGCATTTT.